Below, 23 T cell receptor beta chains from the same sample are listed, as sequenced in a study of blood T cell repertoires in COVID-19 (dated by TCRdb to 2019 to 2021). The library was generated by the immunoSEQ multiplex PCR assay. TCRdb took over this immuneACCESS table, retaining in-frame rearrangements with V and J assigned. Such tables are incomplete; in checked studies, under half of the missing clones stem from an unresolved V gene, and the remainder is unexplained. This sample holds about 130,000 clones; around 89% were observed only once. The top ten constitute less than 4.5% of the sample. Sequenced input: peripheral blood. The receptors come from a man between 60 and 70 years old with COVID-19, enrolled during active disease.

CDR3 bases: TGTGCCAGCAGTCCCATGCCCGGACAGGGGGTCTATGGCTACACCTTC. It codes for CASSPMPGQGVYGYTF. The chain links TRBV27 to TRBJ1-2, with 10 bases aligning to TRBD1. This CDR3 has 16 residues. The junction had 10 bases not matched to a gene; V was cut back by 5 bases and J by 4 bases. Germline values: CDR1 MNHEY, CDR2 SMNVEV (reference sequence).

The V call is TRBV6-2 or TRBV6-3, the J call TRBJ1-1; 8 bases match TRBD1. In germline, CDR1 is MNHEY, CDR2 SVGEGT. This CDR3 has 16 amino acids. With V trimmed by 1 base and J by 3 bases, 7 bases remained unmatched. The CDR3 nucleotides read TGTGCCAGCAGTTACTTGCCAGGGGGCTTGGACACTGAAGCTTTCTTT. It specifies CASSYLPGGLDTEAFF.

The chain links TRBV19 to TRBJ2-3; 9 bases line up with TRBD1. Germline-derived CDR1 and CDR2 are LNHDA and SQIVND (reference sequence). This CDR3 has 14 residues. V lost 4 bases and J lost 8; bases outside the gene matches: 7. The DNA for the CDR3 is TGTGCCAGTAGTACAGGACAGGGGCCAGCTACGCAGTATTTT. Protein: CASSTGQGPATQYF.

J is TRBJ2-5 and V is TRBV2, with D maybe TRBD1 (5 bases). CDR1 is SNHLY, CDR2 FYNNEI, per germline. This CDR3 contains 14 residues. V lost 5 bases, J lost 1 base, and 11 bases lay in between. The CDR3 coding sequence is TGTGCCAGCAGTTTAGACAGCTTCCAAGAGACCCAGTACTTC. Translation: CASSLDSFQETQYF.

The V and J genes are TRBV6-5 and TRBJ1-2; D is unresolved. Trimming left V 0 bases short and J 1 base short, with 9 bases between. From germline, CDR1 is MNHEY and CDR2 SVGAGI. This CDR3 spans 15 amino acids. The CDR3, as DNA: TGTGCCAGCAGTTACTCCCGGTCGGGTAACTATGGCTACACCTTC. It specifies CASSYSRSGNYGYTF.

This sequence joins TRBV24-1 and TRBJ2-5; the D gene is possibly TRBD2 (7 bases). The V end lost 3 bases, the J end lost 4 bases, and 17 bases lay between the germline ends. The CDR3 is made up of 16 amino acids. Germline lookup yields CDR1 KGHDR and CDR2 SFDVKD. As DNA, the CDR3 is TGTGCCACCAGTGATGATGGGGGGGCGATGAGAGAGACCCAGTACTTC. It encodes CATSDDGGAMRETQYF.

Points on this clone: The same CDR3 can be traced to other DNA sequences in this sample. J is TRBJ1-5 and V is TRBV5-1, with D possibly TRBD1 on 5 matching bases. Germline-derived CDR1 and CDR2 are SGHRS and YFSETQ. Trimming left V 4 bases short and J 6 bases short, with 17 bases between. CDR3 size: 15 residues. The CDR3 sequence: CASSLDGGLGQPQHF. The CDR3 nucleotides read TGCGCCAGCAGCCTGGATGGGGGGTTAGGTCAGCCCCAGCATTTT.

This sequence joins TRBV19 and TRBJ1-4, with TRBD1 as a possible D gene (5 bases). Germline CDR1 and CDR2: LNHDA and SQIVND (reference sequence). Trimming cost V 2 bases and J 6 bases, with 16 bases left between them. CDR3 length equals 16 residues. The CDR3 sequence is CASSIWATAMDEKLFF. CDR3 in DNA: TGTGCCAGTAGTATATGGGCGACAGCGATGGATGAAAAACTGTTTTTT.

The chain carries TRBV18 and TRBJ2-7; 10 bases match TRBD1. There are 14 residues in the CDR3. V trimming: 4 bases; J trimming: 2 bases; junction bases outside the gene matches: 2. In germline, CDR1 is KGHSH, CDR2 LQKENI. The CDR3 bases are TGTGCCAGCTCACGGGACAGGGGAACCTACGAGCAGTACTTC. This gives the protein CASSRDRGTYEQYF.

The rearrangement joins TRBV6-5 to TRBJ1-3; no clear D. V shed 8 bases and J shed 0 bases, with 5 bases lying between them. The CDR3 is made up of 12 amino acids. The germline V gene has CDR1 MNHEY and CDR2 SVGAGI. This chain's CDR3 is CASLSSGNTIYF. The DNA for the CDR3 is TGTGCCAGCCTGAGCTCTGGAAACACCATATATTTT.

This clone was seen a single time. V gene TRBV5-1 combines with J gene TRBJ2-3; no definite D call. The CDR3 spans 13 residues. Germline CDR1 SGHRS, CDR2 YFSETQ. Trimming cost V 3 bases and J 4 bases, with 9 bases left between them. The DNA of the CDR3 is TGCGCCAGCAGCTCGGCGGTCGCAGATACGCAGTATTTT. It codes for CASSSAVADTQYF. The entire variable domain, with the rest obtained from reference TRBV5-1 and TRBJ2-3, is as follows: KAGVTQTPRYLIKTRGQQVTLSCSPISGHRSVSWYQQTPGQGLQFLFEYFSETQRNKGNFPGRFSGRQFSNSRSEMNVSTLELGDSALYLCASSSAVADTQYFGPGTRLTVL.

The CDR3 DNA is TGTGCCAGCAGCCAGGGTGGAGTCCAAGAGACCCAGTACTTC. Translating it yields CASSQGGVQETQYF. V and J are TRBV28 and TRBJ2-5; D is perhaps TRBD1 (5 bases). The length of the CDR3 is 14 residues. Per germline, CDR1 MDHEN and CDR2 SYDVKM. V lost 6 bases and J 1 base, leaving 12 bases between the germline ends.

The CDR3 reads CASSQRQGSTEAFF. The CDR3 DNA reads TGTGCCAGCAGCCAACGACAGGGGAGCACTGAAGCTTTCTTT. This chain links TRBV3-1 (or the pseudogene TRBV3-2) with TRBJ1-1, with 8 positions matching TRBD1. Germline V gene lookup returns CDR1 LGHDT and CDR2 YNNKEL (reference sequence). With V trimmed by 2 bases and J by 4 bases, 3 bases remained unmatched. The CDR3 extends over 14 amino acids.

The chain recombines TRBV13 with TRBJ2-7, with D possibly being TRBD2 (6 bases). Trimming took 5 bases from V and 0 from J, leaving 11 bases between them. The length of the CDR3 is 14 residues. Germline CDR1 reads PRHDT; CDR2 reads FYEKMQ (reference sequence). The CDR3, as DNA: TGTGCCAGCAGCCTTCGGGAGAGCTCCTACGAGCAGTACTTC. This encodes CASSLRESSYEQYF.

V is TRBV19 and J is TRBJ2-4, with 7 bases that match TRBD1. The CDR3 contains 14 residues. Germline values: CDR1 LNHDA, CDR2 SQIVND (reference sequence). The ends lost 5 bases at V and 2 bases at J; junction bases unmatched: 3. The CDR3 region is CASSYRGPKNIQYF. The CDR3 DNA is TGTGCCAGTAGTTACAGGGGCCCCAAAAACATTCAGTACTTC.

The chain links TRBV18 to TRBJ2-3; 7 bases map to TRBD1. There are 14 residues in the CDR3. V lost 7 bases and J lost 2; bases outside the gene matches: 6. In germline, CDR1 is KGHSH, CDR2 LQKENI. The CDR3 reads CASYDRALTDTQYF. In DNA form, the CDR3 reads TGTGCCAGCTACGACAGGGCCCTCACAGATACGCAGTATTTT.

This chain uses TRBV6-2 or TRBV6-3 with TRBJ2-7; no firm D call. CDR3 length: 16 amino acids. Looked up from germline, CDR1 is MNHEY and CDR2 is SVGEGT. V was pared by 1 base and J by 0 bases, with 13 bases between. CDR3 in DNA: TGTGCCAGCAGTTACTACCTCTCTAGGAGCTCCTACGAGCAGTACTTC. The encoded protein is CASSYYLSRSSYEQYF.

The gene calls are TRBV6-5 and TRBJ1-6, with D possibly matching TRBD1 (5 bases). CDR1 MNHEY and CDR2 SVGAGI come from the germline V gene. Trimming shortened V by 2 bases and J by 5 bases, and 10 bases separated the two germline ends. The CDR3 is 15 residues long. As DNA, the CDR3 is TGTGCCAGCAGTTACGGCAGGGTGGATAATTCACCCCTCCACTTT. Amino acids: CASSYGRVDNSPLHF.

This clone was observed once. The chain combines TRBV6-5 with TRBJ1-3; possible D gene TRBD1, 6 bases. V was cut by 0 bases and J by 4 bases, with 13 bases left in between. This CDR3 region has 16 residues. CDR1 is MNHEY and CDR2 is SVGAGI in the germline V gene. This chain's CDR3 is CASSYSITGSGNTIYF. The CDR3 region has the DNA TGTGCCAGCAGTTACTCGATCACAGGGTCCGGAAACACCATATATTTT.

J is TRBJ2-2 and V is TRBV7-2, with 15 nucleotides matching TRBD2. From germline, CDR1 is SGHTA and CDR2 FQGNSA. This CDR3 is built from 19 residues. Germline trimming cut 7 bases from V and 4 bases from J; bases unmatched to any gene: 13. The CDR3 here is CASTPGGLAGGRGTGELFF. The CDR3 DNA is TGTGCCAGCACCCCAGGGGGACTAGCGGGGGGCCGGGGCACCGGGGAGCTGTTTTTT.

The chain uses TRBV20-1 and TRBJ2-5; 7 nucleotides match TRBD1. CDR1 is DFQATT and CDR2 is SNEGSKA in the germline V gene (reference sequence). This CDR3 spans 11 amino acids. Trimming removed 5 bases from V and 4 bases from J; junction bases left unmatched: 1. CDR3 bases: TGCAGTGCTTCAGGGGGAGAGACCCAGTACTTC. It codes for CSASGGETQYF.

The CDR3 nucleotides are TGTGCTAGTGGTTTGTCAACAGGTACCCTTAACTATGGCTACACCTTC. Translation gives CASGLSTGTLNYGYTF. The chain carries TRBV12-5 and TRBJ1-2, with D possibly matching TRBD1 (5 bases). CDR3 length equals 16 residues. The V gene's germline CDR1 is LGHNT and CDR2 FRNRAP. Trimming left V 2 bases short and J 1 base short, with 14 bases between.

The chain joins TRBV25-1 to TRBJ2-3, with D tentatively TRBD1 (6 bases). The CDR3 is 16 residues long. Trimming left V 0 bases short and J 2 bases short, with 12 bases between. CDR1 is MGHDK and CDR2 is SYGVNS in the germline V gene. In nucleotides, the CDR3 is TGTGCCAGCAGTGAATATGGCCAGGGGCACACAGATACGCAGTATTTT. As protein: CASSEYGQGHTDTQYF.